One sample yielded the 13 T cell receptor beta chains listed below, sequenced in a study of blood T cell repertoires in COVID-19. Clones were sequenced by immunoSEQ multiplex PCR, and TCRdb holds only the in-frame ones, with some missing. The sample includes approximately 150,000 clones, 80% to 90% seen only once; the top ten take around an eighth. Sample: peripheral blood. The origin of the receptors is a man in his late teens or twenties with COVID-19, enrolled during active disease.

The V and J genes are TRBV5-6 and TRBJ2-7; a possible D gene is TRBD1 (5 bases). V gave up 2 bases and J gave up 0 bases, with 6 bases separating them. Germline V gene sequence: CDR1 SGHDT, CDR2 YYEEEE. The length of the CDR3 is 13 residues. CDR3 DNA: TGTGCCAGCAGCTTCGACAGCTCCTACGAGCAGTACTTC. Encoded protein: CASSFDSSYEQYF.

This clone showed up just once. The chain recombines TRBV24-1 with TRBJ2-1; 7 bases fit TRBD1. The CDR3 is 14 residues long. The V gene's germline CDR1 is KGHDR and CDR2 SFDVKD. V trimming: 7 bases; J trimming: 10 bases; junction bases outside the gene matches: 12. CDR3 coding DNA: TGTGCCACCAGCCCTGACGGGACAGTCCGAGAGCAGTTCTTC. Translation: CATSPDGTVREQFF.

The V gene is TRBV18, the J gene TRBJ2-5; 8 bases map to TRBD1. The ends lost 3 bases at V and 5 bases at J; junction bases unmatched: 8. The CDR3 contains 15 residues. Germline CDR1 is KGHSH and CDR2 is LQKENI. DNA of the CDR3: TGTGCCAGCTCACCTTCGGACAGGGTAGGGGAGACCCAGTACTTC. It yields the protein CASSPSDRVGETQYF.

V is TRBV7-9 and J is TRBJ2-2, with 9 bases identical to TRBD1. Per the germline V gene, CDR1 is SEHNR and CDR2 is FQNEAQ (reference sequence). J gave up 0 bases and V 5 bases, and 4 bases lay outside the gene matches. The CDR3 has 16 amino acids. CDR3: CASSPRTGANTGELFF. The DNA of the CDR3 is TGTGCCAGCAGCCCGCGGACAGGGGCGAACACCGGGGAGCTGTTTTTT.

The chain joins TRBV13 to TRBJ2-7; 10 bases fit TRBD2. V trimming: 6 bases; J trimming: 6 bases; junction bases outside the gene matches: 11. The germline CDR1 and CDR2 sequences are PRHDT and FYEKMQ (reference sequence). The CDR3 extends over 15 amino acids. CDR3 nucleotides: TGTGCCAGCAGAGCAAGCGGGAGGGGGTTGGGCGAGCAGTACTTC. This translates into CASRASGRGLGEQYF.

CDR3 loop: CASSQEKRSSYNEQFF. The CDR3 DNA reads TGTGCCAGCAGCCAAGAAAAGCGGAGCTCCTACAATGAGCAGTTCTTC. The chain links TRBV3-1 (or the pseudogene TRBV3-2) to TRBJ2-1; D may be TRBD2 (5 bases). Germline CDR1 is LGHDT and CDR2 is YNNKEL (reference sequence). The CDR3 length is 16 residues. Deletions cut 0 bases from V and 0 bases from J, with 9 bases between.

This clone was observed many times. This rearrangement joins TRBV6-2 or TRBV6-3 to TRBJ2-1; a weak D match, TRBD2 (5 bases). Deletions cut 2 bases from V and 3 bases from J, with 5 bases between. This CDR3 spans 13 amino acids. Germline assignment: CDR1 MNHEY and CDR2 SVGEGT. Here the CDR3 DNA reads TGTGCCAGCAGTTACCGGGACTACAATGAGCAGTTCTTC. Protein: CASSYRDYNEQFF.

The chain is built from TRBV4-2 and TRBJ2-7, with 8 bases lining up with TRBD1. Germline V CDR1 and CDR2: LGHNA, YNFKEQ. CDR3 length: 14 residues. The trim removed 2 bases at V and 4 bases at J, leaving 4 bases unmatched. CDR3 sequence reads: CASSQRQGRYEQYF. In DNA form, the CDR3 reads TGTGCCAGCAGCCAAAGACAGGGGAGATACGAGCAGTACTTC.

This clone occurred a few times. The CDR3 sequence: CASSGAGGDTGELFF. CDR3 in DNA: TGTGCCAGCAGCGGAGCGGGAGGGGATACCGGGGAGCTGTTTTTT. The J gene is TRBJ2-2, the V gene TRBV7-2; 10 bases fit TRBD2. Trimming at V came to 5 bases and at J to 5 bases, leaving 5 bases not matched to a gene. The CDR3 has 15 amino acids. The germline V gene has CDR1 SGHTA and CDR2 FQGNSA.

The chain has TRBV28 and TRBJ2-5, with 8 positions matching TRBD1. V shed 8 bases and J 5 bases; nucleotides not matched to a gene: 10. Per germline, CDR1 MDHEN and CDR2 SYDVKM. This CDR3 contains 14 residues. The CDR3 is CASLPTGAWETQYF. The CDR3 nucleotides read TGTGCCAGCCTTCCGACAGGGGCCTGGGAGACCCAGTACTTC.

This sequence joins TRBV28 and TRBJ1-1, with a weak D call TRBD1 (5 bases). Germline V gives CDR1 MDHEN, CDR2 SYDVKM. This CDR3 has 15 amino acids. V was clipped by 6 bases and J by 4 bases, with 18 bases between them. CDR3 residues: CASRGSMGQGTEAFF. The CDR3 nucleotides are TGTGCCAGCAGGGGGTCGATGGGGCAGGGCACTGAAGCTTTCTTT.

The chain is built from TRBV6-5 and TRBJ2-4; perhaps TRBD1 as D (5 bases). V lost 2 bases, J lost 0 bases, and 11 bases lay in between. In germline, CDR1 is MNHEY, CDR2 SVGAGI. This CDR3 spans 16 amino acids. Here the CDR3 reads CASSYGAAIAKNIQYF. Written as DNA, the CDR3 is TGTGCCAGCAGTTACGGGGCGGCAATAGCCAAAAACATTCAGTACTTC.

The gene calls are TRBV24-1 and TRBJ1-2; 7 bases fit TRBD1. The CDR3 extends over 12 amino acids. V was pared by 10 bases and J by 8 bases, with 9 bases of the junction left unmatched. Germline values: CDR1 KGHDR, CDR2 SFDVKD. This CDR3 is CATSSWTGGYTF. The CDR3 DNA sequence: TGTGCCACGAGCTCATGGACAGGCGGCTACACCTTC.